Below are 3 T cell receptor beta chains sequenced from a single sample in a study of blood T cell repertoires in COVID-19. Assay used: immunoSEQ multiplex PCR; TCRdb lists only in-frame clones, some missing. The data show 150,000 to 200,000 clones, 85% seen once. Sequenced input: peripheral blood. The receptors derive from a person aged 65 to 85 with COVID-19, enrolled during active disease.

The CDR3 region is CATEGQGGYEQYF. The CDR3 DNA is TGTGCCACCGAAGGACAGGGTGGGTACGAGCAGTACTTC. The V gene is TRBV28, the J gene TRBJ2-7; 8 nucleotides match TRBD1. V gave up 10 bases and J gave up 4 bases; unmatched junction bases: 9. This CDR3 spans 13 amino acids. CDR1 and CDR2 from the germline V gene are MDHEN and SYDVKM.

This chain uses TRBV4-2 with TRBJ2-2; 9 bases are shared with TRBD2. Trimming at V came to 0 bases and at J to 5 bases, leaving 19 bases not matched to a gene. The CDR3 covers 21 residues. CDR1 and CDR2 from the germline V gene are LGHNA and YNFKEQ. The DNA for the CDR3 is TGTGCCAGCAGCCAAGAAAGTCGGTACGATCGAAGCGGGAGGAAAACCGGGGAGCTGTTTTTT. It specifies CASSQESRYDRSGRKTGELFF.

J is TRBJ2-2 and V is TRBV15, with a weak D call TRBD2 (5 bases). Germline V lookup: CDR1 LNHNV, CDR2 YYDKDF (reference sequence). V was shortened by 1 base and J by 0 bases, with 9 bases between the two germline ends. This CDR3 is 16 amino acids long. The CDR3 protein is CATSRVLGANTGELFF. The CDR3 DNA sequence: TGTGCCACCAGCAGAGTTTTGGGAGCGAACACCGGGGAGCTGTTTTTT. The full variable domain, completed using reference TRBV15 and TRBJ2-2, is DAMVIQNPRYQVTQFGKPVTLSCSQTLNHNVMYWYQQKSSQAPKLLFHYYDKDFNNEADTPDNFQSRRPNTSFCFLDIRSPGLGDTAMYLCATSRVLGANTGELFFGEGSRLTVL.